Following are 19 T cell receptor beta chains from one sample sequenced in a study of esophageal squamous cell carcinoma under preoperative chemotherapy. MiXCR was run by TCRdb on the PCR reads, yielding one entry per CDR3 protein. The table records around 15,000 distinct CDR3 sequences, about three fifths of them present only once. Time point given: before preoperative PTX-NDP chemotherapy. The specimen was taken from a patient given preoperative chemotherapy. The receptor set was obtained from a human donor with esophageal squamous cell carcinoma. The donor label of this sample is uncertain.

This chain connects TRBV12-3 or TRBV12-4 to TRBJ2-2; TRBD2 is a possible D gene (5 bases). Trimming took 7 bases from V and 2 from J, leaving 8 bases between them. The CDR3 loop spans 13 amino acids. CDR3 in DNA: TGTGCCAGCAAGAGGGCAAACACCGGGGAGCTGTTTTTT. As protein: CASKRANTGELFF.

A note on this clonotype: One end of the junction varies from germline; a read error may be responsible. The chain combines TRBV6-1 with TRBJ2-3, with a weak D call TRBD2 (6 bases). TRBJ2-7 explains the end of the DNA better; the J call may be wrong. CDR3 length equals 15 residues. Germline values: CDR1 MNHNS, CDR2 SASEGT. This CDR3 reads CASGEGTGDKDTQYF. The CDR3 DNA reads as TGTGCCAGCGGTGAGGGGACGGGAGACAAAGACACGCAGTACTTC.

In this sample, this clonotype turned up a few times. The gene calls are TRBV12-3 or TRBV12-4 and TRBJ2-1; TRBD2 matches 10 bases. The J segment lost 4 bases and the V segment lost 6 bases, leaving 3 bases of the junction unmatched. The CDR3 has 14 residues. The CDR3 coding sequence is TGTGCCAGCAGCCCTAGCGGGGGATACAATGAGCAGTTCTTC. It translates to CASSPSGGYNEQFF.

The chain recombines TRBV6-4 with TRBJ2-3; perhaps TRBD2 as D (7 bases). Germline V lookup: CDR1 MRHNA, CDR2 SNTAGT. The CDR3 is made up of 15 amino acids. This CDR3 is CGGGLGGGAGETQYF. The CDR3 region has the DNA TGTGGCGGGGGTCTTGGGGGGGGGGCCGGAGAGACCCAGTATTTT.

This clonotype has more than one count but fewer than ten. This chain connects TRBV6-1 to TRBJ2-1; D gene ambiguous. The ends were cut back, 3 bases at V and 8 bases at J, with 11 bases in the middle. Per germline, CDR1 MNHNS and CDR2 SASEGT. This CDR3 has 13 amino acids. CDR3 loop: CASSEERSDEQFF. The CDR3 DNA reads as TGTGCCAGCAGTGAGGAGAGGTCCGATGAGCAGTTCTTC.

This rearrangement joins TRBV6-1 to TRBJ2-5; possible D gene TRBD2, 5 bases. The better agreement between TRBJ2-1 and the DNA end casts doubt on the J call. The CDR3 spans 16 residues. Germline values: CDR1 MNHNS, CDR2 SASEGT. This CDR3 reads CASRTTSLTTYNEQFF. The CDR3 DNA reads TGTGCCAGCAGGACCACATCCCTGACTACCTACAATGAGCAGTTCTTC.

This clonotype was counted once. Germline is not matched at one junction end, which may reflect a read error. CDR3 DNA sequence: TGTGCCAGCAGCGCGTGGCGGGAGGTCAAAGACACGCAGTACTTT. As protein: CASSAWREVKDTQYF. The chain is built from TRBV6-1 and TRBJ2-3; 8 bases match TRBD2. From germline, CDR1 is MNHNS and CDR2 SASEGT. The CDR3 loop spans 15 amino acids.

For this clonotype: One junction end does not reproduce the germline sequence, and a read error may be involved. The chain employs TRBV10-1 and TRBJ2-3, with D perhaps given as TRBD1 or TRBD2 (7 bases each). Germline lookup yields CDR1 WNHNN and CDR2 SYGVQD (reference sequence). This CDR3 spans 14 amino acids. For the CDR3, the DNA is TGCGGCAGCAGGGGGGGGAGAGCCAAAAACACGCAGTATTTC. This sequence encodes CGSRGGRAKNTQYF.

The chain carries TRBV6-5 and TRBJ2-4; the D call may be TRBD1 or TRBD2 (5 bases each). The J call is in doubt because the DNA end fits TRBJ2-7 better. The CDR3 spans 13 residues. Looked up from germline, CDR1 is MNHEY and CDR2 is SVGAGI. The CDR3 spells CASSSGARYEQYF. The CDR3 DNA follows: TGTGCCAGCAGTTCCGGGGCGCGCTACGAGCAGTACTTC.

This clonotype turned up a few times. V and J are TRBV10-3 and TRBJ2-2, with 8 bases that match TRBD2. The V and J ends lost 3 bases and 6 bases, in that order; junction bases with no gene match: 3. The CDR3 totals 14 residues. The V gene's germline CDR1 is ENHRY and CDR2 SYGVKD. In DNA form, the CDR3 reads TGTGCCATCAGTGATGTCGGGGGGGCCGGGGAGCTGTTTTTT. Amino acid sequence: CAISDVGGAGELFF.

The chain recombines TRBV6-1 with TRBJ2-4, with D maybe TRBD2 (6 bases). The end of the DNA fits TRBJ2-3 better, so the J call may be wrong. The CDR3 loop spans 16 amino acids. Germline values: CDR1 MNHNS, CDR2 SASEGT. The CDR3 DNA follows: TGTGCCAGCAGAGCCCCGGGGGTGACTGCCACAAACATGCAGTATTTT. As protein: CASRAPGVTATNMQYF.

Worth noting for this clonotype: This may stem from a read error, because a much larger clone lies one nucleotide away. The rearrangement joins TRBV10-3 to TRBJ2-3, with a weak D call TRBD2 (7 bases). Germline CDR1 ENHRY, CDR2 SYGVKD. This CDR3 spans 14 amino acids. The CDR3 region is CAGARGGDTETQYF. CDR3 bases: TGTGCGGGCGCTAGGGGGGGGGACACAGAGACGCAGTATTTC.

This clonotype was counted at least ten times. The CDR3 coding sequence is TGTGCCAGCACTCCTTTTTCTCAGGACAGCTCCTACGAGCAGTACTTC. It encodes CASTPFSQDSSYEQYF. The gene calls are TRBV6-1 and TRBJ2-7; a weak D match, TRBD1 (6 bases). The length of the CDR3 is 16 residues. Germline loops: CDR1 MNHNS, CDR2 SASEGT. V shed 7 bases and J shed 0 bases, with 19 bases lying between them.

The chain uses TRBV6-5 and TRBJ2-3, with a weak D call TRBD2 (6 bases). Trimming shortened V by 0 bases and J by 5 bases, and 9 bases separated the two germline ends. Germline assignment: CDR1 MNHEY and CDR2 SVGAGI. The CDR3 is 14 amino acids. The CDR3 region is CASSYSEGIDTQYF. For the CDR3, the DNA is TGTGCCAGCAGTTACTCGGAGGGGATAGATACGCAGTATTTT.

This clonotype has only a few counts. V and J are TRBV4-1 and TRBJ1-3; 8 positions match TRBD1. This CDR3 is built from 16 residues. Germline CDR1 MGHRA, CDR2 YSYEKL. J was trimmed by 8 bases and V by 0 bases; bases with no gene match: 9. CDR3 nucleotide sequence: TGCGCCAGCAGCCAAGATTCGTTCAGGGGGCAGGACACCATATATTTT. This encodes CASSQDSFRGQDTIYF.

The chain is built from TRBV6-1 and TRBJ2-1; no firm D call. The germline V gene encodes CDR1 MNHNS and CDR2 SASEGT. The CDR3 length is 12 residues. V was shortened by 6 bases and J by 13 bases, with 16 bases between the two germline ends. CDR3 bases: TGTGCCAGCAGGCTGAATCAAGAGACCCAGTTCTTC. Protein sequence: CASRLNQETQFF.

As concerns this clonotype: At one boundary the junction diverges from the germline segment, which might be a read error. For the CDR3, the DNA is TGTGCCAGCAGTGCGGGCGGGGGGGGGATCGGCCCAGAGACGCAGTATTTC. Translated: CASSAGGGGIGPETQYF. This rearrangement joins TRBV6-1 to TRBJ2-3; 9 bases align to TRBD2. The germline gives CDR1 MNHNS, CDR2 SASEGT. This CDR3 comprises 17 residues.

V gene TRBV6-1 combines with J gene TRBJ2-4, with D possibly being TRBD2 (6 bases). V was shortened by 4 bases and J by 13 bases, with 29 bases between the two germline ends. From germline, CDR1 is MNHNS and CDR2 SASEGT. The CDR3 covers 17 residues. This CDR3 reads CASSASAGRRAKDTQYF. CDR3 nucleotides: TGTGCCAGCAGTGCAAGCGCGGGGCGGAGAGCCAAAGATACGCAGTACTTC.

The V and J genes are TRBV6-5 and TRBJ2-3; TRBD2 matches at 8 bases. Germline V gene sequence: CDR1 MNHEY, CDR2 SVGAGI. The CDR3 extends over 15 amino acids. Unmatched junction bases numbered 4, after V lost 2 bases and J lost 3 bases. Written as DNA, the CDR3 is TGTGCCAGCAGTTACAGGCTAGCGGGTACAGATACGCAGTATTTT. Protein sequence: CASSYRLAGTDTQYF.